This section outlines one T cell receptor (beta chain) sequence together with its context. Its cognate antigen is unknown. The sample comes from a study of cytomegalovirus exposure and HLA in healthy donors. Study-level background: Roughly 80 million unique TCRs from HLA-typed donors made up an early data release.

Overall study results and limits: Certain sequence variants were highly shared and formed a cluster, and this cluster was likely a sequencing artifact. Most sequenced TCRs were rare (though some public TCRs occurred in many donors). Being productive about 87% or about 30% of the time was typical of most TCR beta V segments in an earlier analysis.

Germline V gene lookup returns CDR1 SGHAT and CDR2 FQNNGV. The CDR3 is 14 amino acids. V was trimmed by 1 base and J by 5 bases, leaving 9 bases between them. With 60 Vbeta and 13 Jbeta primers, the PCR was carried out. Sequencing used immunoSEQ multiplex PCR; TCRdb keeps in-frame clones, though not all of them. The data show some 130,000 clones, with 79% seen just once and roughly 2% held by the top ten. This chain connects TRBV11-2 to TRBJ2-1; D is uncertain. Sequences were obtained from PBMCs. The clonotype comes from a young man in good health and CMV-seronegative. In nucleotides, the CDR3 is TGTGCCAGCAGCTTAGCCCCTAGGAACAATGAGCAGTTCTTC. It codes for CASSLAPRNNEQFF.